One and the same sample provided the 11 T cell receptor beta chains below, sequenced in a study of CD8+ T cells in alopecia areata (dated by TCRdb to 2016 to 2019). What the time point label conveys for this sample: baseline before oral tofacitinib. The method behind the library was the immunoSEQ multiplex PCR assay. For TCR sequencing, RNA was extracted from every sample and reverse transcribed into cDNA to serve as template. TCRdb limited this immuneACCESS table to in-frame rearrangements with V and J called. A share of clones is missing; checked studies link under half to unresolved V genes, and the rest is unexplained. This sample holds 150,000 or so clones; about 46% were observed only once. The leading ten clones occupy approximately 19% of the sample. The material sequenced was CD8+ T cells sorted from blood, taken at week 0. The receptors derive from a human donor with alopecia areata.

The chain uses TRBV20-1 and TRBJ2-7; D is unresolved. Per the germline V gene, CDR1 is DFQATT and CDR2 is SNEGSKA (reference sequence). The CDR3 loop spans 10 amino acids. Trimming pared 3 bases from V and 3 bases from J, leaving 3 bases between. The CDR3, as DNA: TGCAGTGCTAGTCTCTACGAGCAGTACTTC. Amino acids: CSASLYEQYF.

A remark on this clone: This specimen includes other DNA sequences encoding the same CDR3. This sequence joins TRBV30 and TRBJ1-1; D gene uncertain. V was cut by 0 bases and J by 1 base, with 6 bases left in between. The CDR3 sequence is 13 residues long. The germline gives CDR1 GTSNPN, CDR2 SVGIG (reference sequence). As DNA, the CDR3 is TGTGCCTGGAGTGTACTTGGGAACACTGAAGCTTTCTTT. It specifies CAWSVLGNTEAFF.

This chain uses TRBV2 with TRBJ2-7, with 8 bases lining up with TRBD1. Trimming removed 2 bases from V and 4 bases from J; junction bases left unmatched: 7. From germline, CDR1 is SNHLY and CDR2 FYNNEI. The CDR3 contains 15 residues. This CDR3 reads CASSEIKTGEYEQYF. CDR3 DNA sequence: TGTGCCAGCAGTGAAATAAAGACAGGGGAGTACGAGCAGTACTTC.

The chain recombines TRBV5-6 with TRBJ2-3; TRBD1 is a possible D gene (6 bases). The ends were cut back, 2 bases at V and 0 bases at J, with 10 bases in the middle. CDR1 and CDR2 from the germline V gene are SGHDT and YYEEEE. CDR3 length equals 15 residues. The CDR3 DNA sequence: TGTGCCAGCAGCTTAGGACAGTCTAGCACAGATACGCAGTATTTT. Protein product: CASSLGQSSTDTQYF.

CDR3 sequence reads: CASSGYGTPNGPHTDTQYF. As DNA, the CDR3 is TGTGCCAGCAGCGGCTACGGGACCCCCAACGGCCCACACACAGATACGCAGTATTTT. The rearrangement joins TRBV9 to TRBJ2-3; D may be TRBD1 or TRBD2 (5 bases each). The length of the CDR3 is 19 residues. Germline V gene lookup returns CDR1 SGDLS and CDR2 YYNGEE. Trimming stripped 3 bases from V and 2 bases from J, with 25 bases between. Drawing the rest from reference TRBV9 and TRBJ2-3, the complete variable domain is DSGVTQTPKHLITATGQRVTLRCSPRSGDLSVYWYQQSLDQGLQFLIQYYNGEERAKGNILERFSAQQFPDLHSELNLSSLELGDSALYFCASSGYGTPNGPHTDTQYFGPGTRLTVL.

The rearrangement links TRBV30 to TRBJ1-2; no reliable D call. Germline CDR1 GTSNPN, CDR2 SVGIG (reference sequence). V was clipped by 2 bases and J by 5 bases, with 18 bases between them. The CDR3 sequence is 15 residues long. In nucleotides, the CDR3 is TGTGCCTGGAGTTTGGACGGTCCCGTCCCATATGGCTACACCTTC. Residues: CAWSLDGPVPYGYTF.

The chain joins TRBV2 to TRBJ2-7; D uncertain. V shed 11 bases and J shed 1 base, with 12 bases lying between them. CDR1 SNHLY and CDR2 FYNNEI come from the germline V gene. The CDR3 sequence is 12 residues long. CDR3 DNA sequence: TGTGCCCAAACCGCCACGTCCTACGAGCAGTACTTC. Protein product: CAQTATSYEQYF.

CDR3 region: CASSEWESDYGYTF. Here the CDR3 DNA reads TGTGCCAGCAGTGAATGGGAAAGCGACTATGGCTACACCTTC. The rearrangement uses TRBV6-5 and TRBJ1-2; D ambiguous. The CDR3 extends over 14 amino acids. Per germline, CDR1 MNHEY and CDR2 SVGAGI. Trimming took 5 bases from V and 3 from J, leaving 13 bases between them.

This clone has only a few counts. The CDR3 sequence: CASSVEEGPEPTNEKLFF. CDR3 nucleotide sequence: TGTGCCAGCAGCGTAGAGGAGGGGCCAGAACCTACTAATGAAAAACTGTTTTTT. This chain connects TRBV9 to TRBJ1-4; a possible D gene is TRBD1 (5 bases). The CDR3 has 18 amino acids. Germline CDR1 is SGDLS and CDR2 is YYNGEE. Trimming took 0 bases from V and 2 from J, leaving 17 bases between them.

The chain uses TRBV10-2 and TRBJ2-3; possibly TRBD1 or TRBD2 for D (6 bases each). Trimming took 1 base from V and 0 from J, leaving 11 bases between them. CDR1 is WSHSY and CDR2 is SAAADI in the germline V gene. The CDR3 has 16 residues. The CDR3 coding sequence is TGCGCCAGCAGTGAGTATTCGGGGGCTAGCACAGATACGCAGTATTTT. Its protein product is CASSEYSGASTDTQYF.

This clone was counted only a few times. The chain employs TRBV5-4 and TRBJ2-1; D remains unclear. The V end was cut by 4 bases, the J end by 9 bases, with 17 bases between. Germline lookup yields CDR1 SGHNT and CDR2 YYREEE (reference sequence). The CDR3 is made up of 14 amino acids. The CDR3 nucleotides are TGTGCCAGCAGCCCCGAGACTGGTCCACTTGAGCAGTTCTTC. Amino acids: CASSPETGPLEQFF.